A single sample is the source of the 22 T cell receptor beta chains below, sequenced in a study of chemoradiotherapy in HPV16-positive cancers. The assay was immunoSEQ multiplex PCR, and TCRdb's table has in-frame clones only and misses some. The table includes approximately 12,000 clones, roughly 76% detected once. Collection of the sample occurred from a patient who underwent chemoradiotherapy. Receptor source: a human donor with HPV-associated anogenital cancer.

The gene calls are TRBV19 and TRBJ1-1; no clear D gene. V was trimmed by 5 bases and J by 10 bases, leaving 14 bases between them. Per the germline V gene, CDR1 is LNHDA and CDR2 is SQIVND (reference sequence). The CDR3 loop spans 12 amino acids. CDR3 nucleotide sequence: TGTGCCAGTAGTGAGGGAGTCAGGCCAGCTTTCTTT. Protein sequence: CASSEGVRPAFF.

CDR3 in amino acids: CASSSRLAGGSLAYEQYF. CDR3 DNA: TGTGCCAGCAGTTCAAGACTAGCGGGGGGTTCCTTGGCTTACGAGCAGTACTTC. The V gene is TRBV5-4, the J gene TRBJ2-7; 13 bases map to TRBD2. V shed 5 bases and J 4 bases; nucleotides not matched to a gene: 15. Looked up from germline, CDR1 is SGHNT and CDR2 is YYREEE (reference sequence). CDR3 length: 18 amino acids.

V is TRBV9 and J is TRBJ1-4; D is ambiguous. The CDR3 is 14 amino acids. Trimming left V 4 bases short and J 3 bases short, with 10 bases between. Germline loops: CDR1 SGDLS, CDR2 YYNGEE. The CDR3 is CASSIRSSNEKLFF. CDR3 nucleotides: TGTGCCAGCAGCATCAGGTCCTCTAATGAAAAACTGTTTTTT. Using reference TRBV9 and TRBJ1-4 for the parts outside the CDR3, the full variable domain is DSGVTQTPKHLITATGQRVTLRCSPRSGDLSVYWYQQSLDQGLQFLIQYYNGEERAKGNILERFSAQQFPDLHSELNLSSLELGDSALYFCASSIRSSNEKLFFGSGTQLSVL.

The V call is TRBV11-2, the J call TRBJ1-1; D is ambiguous. Trimming removed 1 base from V and 1 base from J, with 7 bases in between. This CDR3 is 14 amino acids long. Germline-derived CDR1 and CDR2 are SGHAT and FQNNGV. The CDR3 reads CASSLVSGNTEAFF. The CDR3, as DNA: TGTGCCAGCAGCTTAGTTAGTGGGAACACTGAAGCTTTCTTT.

J is TRBJ2-1 and V is TRBV7-3, with a weak D call TRBD2 (6 bases). The CDR3 sequence is 19 residues long. CDR1 SGHTA and CDR2 FQGTGA come from the germline V gene. V dropped 2 bases and J dropped 0 bases, with 20 bases sitting between them. The CDR3 region is CASSLSHLRAAGSYNEQFF. The CDR3 DNA sequence: TGTGCCAGCAGCTTATCCCACCTTAGGGCAGCGGGCTCCTACAATGAGCAGTTCTTC. The full variable domain, its missing parts supplied by reference TRBV7-3 and TRBJ2-1, is GAGVSQTPSNKVTEKGKYVELRCDPISGHTALYWYRQSLGQGPEFLIYFQGTGAADDSGLPNDRFFAVRPEGSVSTLKIQRTERGDSAVYLCASSLSHLRAAGSYNEQFFGPGTRLTVL.

This clone has just one count. The V gene is TRBV4-3, the J gene TRBJ2-1, with 10 bases fitting TRBD2. After removal of 1 base from V and 6 bases from J, the junction contained 3 bases not matched to a gene. The CDR3 has 15 residues. Germline V lookup: CDR1 LGHNA, CDR2 YSLEER. CDR3 sequence (DNA): TGCGCCAGCAGCCAAGGAACTAGCGGGGTCAATGAGCAGTTCTTC. Translation: CASSQGTSGVNEQFF.

This clone is a singleton in its sample. The chain links TRBV5-5 to TRBJ2-5; 7 bases agree with TRBD1. With V trimmed by 6 bases and J by 5 bases, 13 bases remained unmatched. There are 15 residues in the CDR3. Per the germline V gene, CDR1 is SGHKS and CDR2 is YYEKEE (reference sequence). In DNA, the CDR3 is TGTGCCAGCAATACAGGGGTGGGGGATTGGGAGACCCAGTACTTC. Translated, it gives CASNTGVGDWETQYF. Based on the CDR3 plus reference TRBV5-5 and TRBJ2-5, the full variable domain is DAGVTQSPTHLIKTRGQQVTLRCSPISGHKSVSWYQQVLGQGPQFIFQYYEKEERGRGNFPDRFSARQFPNYSSELNVNALLLGDSALYLCASNTGVGDWETQYFGPGTRLLVL.

This chain links TRBV27 with TRBJ2-3, with 10 bases fitting TRBD2. Germline CDR1 is MNHEY and CDR2 is SMNVEV (reference sequence). With 8 bases clipped from V and 3 bases from J, the junction kept 8 bases outside the gene matches. The CDR3 is 15 residues long. CDR3 sequence reads: CASGRGGLATDTQYF. Written as DNA, the CDR3 is TGTGCCAGCGGGAGGGGGGGACTAGCGACAGATACGCAGTATTTT.

The rearrangement links TRBV28 to TRBJ1-5; D remains unclear. This CDR3 spans 16 amino acids. CDR1 and CDR2 from the germline V gene are MDHEN and SYDVKM. Trimming left V 1 base short and J 3 bases short, with 13 bases between. In DNA form, the CDR3 reads TGTGCCAGCAGTTTATTAGAGAGCAGCCTCAATCAGCCCCAGCATTTT. Its translation: CASSLLESSLNQPQHF.

This clone has a handful of counts. The chain joins TRBV2 to TRBJ1-4, with a possible D match to TRBD1 (5 bases). Per germline, CDR1 SNHLY and CDR2 FYNNEI. V lost 5 bases and J 5 bases, leaving 15 bases between the germline ends. CDR3 length: 15 residues. The CDR3 protein is CASSTGLGVNEKLFF. For the CDR3, the DNA is TGTGCCAGCAGTACGGGGTTAGGGGTAAATGAAAAACTGTTTTTT.

The chain couples TRBV7-9 to TRBJ1-4; TRBD1 matches at 7 bases. This CDR3 is built from 15 residues. J lost 3 bases, V lost 5 bases, and 6 bases had no gene match. From germline, CDR1 is SEHNR and CDR2 FQNEAQ (reference sequence). The CDR3 DNA sequence: TGTGCCAGCAGCGATACGGGACAGTCTAATGAAAAACTGTTTTTT. Translation: CASSDTGQSNEKLFF.

The chain couples TRBV28 to TRBJ1-1; D ambiguous. The CDR3 covers 13 residues. Germline-derived CDR1 and CDR2 are MDHEN and SYDVKM. Trimming pared 5 bases from V and 11 bases from J, leaving 18 bases between. CDR3 residues: CASSVPSRPRAFF. The DNA of the CDR3 is TGTGCCAGCAGTGTACCATCCCGCCCCAGGGCTTTCTTT.

The chain links TRBV28 to TRBJ2-7; D may be TRBD1 (7 bases). Germline V gene data show CDR1 as MDHEN and CDR2 as SYDVKM. This CDR3 region has 13 residues. Trimming removed 7 bases at V and 4 bases at J, with 14 bases between. The CDR3 reads CASTQGGEYEQYF. The CDR3 region has the DNA TGTGCCAGCACCCAGGGGGGAGAGTACGAGCAGTACTTC.

This chain uses TRBV27 with TRBJ2-5, with 10 nucleotides matching TRBD2. Germline V gene lookup returns CDR1 MNHEY and CDR2 SMNVEV (reference sequence). V trimming: 3 bases; J trimming: 5 bases; junction bases outside the gene matches: 9. The CDR3 length is 16 residues. CDR3 bases: TGTGCCAGCAGTTTGCTAGCGGGAGTGCAATTGGAGACCCAGTACTTC. Its protein product is CASSLLAGVQLETQYF.

The V call is TRBV10-3, the J call TRBJ1-1; D unresolved. Germline CDR1 reads ENHRY; CDR2 reads SYGVKD. Trimming took off 0 bases at V and 8 bases at J, with 10 bases between the two ends. The CDR3 loop spans 13 amino acids. The CDR3 region is CAISESMAGEAFF. The CDR3 bases are TGTGCCATCAGTGAGTCGATGGCTGGGGAAGCTTTCTTT.

V is TRBV10-2 and J is TRBJ2-7; TRBD1 matches 10 bases. The CDR3 spans 15 residues. Looked up from germline, CDR1 is WSHSY and CDR2 is SAAADI. V lost 1 base to trimming and J lost 4 bases; unmatched junction nucleotides: 4. The CDR3 nucleotides read TGCGCCAGCAGTGAGTTGGGGACAGGGGTTTACGAGCAGTACTTC. Protein sequence: CASSELGTGVYEQYF.

The V and J genes are TRBV7-2 and TRBJ2-7, with D possibly TRBD2 on 7 matching bases. The CDR3 sequence is 14 residues long. Germline V lookup: CDR1 SGHTA, CDR2 FQGNSA. Trimming took off 7 bases at V and 6 bases at J, with 19 bases between the two ends. The CDR3 here is CASTQGGGPGEQYF. CDR3 nucleotides: TGTGCCAGCACCCAAGGGGGGGGCCCGGGCGAGCAGTACTTC.

The gene calls are TRBV30 and TRBJ1-5; 9 bases agree with TRBD1. The germline V gene encodes CDR1 GTSNPN and CDR2 SVGIG (reference sequence). The CDR3 is 13 residues long. Losses at the gene ends were 5 bases for V and 7 bases for J; bases not matched to a gene: 6. DNA of the CDR3: TGTGCCTGGCAACAGGGGGCTAAGCAGCCCCAGCATTTT. This gives the protein CAWQQGAKQPQHF.

This clone has a handful of counts. This sequence joins TRBV5-1 and TRBJ2-1; the D gene is possibly TRBD1 (6 bases). Germline loops: CDR1 SGHRS, CDR2 YFSETQ. V was shortened by 2 bases and J by 8 bases, with 14 bases between the two germline ends. The CDR3 covers 14 residues. The CDR3 here is CASSFNSQGYEQFF. CDR3 nucleotide sequence: TGCGCCAGCAGCTTTAACAGCCAGGGGTATGAGCAGTTCTTC.

The chain is built from TRBV7-7 and TRBJ2-2; 8 nucleotides align to TRBD2. The V gene's germline CDR1 is SSHAT and CDR2 FNYEAQ (reference sequence). V was clipped by 4 bases and J by 5 bases; unmatched bases: 6. The CDR3 consists of 15 residues. The CDR3 protein is CASSSGTSATGELFF. The CDR3 DNA follows: TGTGCCAGCAGCTCCGGGACTAGTGCGACCGGGGAGCTGTTTTTT.

This clone was seen a single time. This chain links TRBV28 with TRBJ2-6; the D is unclear. The V end was cut by 5 bases, the J end by 1 base, with 12 bases between. CDR1 is MDHEN, CDR2 SYDVKM, per germline. The CDR3 is 16 amino acids. The CDR3 DNA sequence: TGTGCCAGCAGTCAGCTCCTGGGGTCTGGGGCCAACGTCCTGACTTTC. Translating gives CASSQLLGSGANVLTF.

The chain has TRBV10-3 and TRBJ2-3, with D perhaps TRBD2 (6 bases). Germline V CDR1 and CDR2: ENHRY, SYGVKD. The CDR3 covers 13 residues. The V end was cut by 7 bases, the J end by 9 bases, with 17 bases between. The CDR3 DNA reads as TGTGCCATCATTAGCGGTCAGCTGGGAACGCAGTATTTT. Its protein is CAIISGQLGTQYF.